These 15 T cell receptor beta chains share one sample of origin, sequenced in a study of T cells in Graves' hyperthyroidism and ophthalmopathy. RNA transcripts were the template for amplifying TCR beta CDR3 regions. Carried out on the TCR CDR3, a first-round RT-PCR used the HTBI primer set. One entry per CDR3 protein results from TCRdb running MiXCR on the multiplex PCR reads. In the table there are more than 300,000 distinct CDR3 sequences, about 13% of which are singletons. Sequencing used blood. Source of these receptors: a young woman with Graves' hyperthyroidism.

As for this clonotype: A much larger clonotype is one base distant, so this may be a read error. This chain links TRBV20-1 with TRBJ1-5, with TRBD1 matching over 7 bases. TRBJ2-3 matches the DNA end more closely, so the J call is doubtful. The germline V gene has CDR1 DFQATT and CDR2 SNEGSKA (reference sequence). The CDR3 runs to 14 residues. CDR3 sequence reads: CSARGTGAYQPQYF. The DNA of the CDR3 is TGCAGTGCTAGAGGGACAGGAGCGTATCAGCCCCAGTATTTT.

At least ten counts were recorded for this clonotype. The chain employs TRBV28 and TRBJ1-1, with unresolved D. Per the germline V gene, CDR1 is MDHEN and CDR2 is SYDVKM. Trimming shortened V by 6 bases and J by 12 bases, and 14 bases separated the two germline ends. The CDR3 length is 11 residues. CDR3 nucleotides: TGTGCCAGCAGCTTCGCTGGGAGGTCTTTCTTT. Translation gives CASSFAGRSFF.

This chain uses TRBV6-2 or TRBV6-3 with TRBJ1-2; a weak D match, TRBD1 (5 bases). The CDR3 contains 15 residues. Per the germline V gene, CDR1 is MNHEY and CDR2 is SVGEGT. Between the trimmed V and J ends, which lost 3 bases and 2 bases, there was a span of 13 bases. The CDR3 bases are TGTGCCAGCAGTTATCAGCAGGGTAGCAACTATGGCTACACCTTC. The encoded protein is CASSYQQGSNYGYTF.

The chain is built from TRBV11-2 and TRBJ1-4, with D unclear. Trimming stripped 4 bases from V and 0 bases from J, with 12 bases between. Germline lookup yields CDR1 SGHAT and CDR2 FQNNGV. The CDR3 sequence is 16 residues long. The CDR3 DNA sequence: TGTGCCAGCAGCTCGGGGTCAGTGGCAACTAATGAAAAACTGTTTTTT. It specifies CASSSGSVATNEKLFF.

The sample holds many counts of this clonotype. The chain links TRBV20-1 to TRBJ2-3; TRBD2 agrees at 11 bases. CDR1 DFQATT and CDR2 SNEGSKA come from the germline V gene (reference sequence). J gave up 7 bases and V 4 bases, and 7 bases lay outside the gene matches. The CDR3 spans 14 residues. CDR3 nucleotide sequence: TGCAGTGCTATTAGCGGGAGGGCCTCCAATACGCAGTATTTT. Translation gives CSAISGRASNTQYF.

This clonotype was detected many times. The CDR3 DNA sequence: TGTGCCAGCAGCTCCCCCTTAGGGGGTAGCACGCAGTATTTT. This encodes CASSSPLGGSTQYF. The rearrangement links TRBV11-2 to TRBJ2-3; a possible D gene is TRBD1 (6 bases). Germline V gene lookup returns CDR1 SGHAT and CDR2 FQNNGV. The V and J ends lost 4 bases and 9 bases respectively, with 17 bases between them. This CDR3 region has 14 residues.

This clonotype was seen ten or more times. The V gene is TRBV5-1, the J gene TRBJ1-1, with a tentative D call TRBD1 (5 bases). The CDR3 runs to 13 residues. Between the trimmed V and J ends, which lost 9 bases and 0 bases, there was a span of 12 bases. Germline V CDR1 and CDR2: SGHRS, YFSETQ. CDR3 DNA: TGCGCCACCGGGCCGGGGGTGAACACTGAAGCTTTCTTT. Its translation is CATGPGVNTEAFF. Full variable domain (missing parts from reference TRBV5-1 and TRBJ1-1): KAGVTQTPRYLIKTRGQQVTLSCSPISGHRSVSWYQQTPGQGLQFLFEYFSETQRNKGNFPGRFSGRQFSNSRSEMNVSTLELGDSALYLCATGPGVNTEAFFGQGTRLTVV.

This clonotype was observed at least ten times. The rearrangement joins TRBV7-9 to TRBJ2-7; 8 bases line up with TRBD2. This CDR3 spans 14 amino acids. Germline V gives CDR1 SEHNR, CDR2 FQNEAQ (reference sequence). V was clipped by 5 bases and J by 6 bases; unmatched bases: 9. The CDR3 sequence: CASSQTGSGGEQYF. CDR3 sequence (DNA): TGTGCCAGCAGCCAAACAGGGAGCGGGGGCGAGCAGTACTTC.

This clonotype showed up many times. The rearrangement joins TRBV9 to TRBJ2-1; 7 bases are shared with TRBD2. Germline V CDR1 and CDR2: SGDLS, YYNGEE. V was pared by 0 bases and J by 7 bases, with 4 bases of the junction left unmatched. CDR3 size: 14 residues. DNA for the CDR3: TGTGCCAGCAGCGTAGTTGCGGGAGATAATGAGCAGTTCTTC. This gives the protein CASSVVAGDNEQFF.

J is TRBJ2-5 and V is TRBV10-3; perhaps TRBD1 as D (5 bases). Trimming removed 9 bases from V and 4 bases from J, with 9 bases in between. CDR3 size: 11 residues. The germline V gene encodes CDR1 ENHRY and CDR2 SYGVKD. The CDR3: CAISTGETQYF. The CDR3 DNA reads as TGTGCCATTTCCACAGGAGAGACCCAGTACTTC.

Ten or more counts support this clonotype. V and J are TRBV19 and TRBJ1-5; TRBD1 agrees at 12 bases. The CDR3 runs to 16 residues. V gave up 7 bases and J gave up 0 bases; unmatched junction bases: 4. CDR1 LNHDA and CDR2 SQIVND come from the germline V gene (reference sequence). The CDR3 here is CASIGTGGDSNQPQHF. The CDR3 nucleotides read TGTGCCAGTATTGGGACAGGGGGCGATAGCAATCAGCCCCAGCATTTT.

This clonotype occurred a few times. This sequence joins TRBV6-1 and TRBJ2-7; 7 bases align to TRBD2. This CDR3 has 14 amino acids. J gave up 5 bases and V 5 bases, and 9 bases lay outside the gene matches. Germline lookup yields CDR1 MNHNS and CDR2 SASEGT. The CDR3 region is CASSRTSRSHEQYF. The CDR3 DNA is TGTGCCAGCAGTAGGACTAGTCGGAGTCACGAGCAGTACTTC.

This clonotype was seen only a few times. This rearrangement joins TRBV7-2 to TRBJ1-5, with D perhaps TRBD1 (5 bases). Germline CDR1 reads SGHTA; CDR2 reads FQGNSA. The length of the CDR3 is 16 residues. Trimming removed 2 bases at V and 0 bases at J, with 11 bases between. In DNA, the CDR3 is TGTGCCAGCAGCTTATTTAACAGGTTTAGCAATCAGCCCCAGCATTTT. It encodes CASSLFNRFSNQPQHF.

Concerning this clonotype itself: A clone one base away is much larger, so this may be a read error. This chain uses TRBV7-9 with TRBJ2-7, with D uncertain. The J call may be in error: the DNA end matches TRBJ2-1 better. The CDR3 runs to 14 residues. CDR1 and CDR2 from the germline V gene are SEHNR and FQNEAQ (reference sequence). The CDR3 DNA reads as TGTGCCAGCAGCCCGCACGAAAGCTCCTACGAGCAGTTCTTC. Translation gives CASSPHESSYEQFF.

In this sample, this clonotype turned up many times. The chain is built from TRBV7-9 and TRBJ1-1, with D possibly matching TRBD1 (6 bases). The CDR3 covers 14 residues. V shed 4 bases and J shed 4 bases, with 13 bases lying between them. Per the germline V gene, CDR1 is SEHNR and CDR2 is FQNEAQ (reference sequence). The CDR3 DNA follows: TGTGCCAGCAGCTCTACAGGGCTTGGCACTGAAGCTTTCTTT. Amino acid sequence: CASSSTGLGTEAFF.